A single sample is the source of the 10 T cell receptor beta chains below, sequenced in a study of CD8 T cells in Susac syndrome. About 0.5 to 1 ug RNA was reverse transcribed with random hexamers. Each CDR3 protein gets one entry after TCRdb re-called the immunoSEQ multiplex PCR reads with MiXCR. The sample lists around 300,000 distinct CDR3 sequences, 92% occurring once. Sequences were obtained from CD4+ T cells from PBMCs. These receptor sequences come from a human donor with multiple sclerosis.

The J gene is TRBJ2-3, the V gene TRBV7-2; D is unresolved. Germline CDR1 and CDR2: SGHTA and FQGNSA. This CDR3 has 13 residues. The V end lost 3 bases, the J end lost 8 bases, and 12 bases lay between the germline ends. CDR3 DNA: TGTGCCAGCAGCTTCCGAGACACTACTACGCAGTATTTT. Amino acid sequence: CASSFRDTTTQYF.

V usage is TRBV19 and J usage is TRBJ1-2; 8 bases align to TRBD1. The germline CDR1 and CDR2 sequences are LNHDA and SQIVND (reference sequence). V gave up 5 bases and J gave up 4 bases; unmatched junction bases: 15. This CDR3 spans 17 amino acids. CDR3 sequence (DNA): TGTGCCAGTAGTCTTCCCGGGACAGGAGGGTCCGCCTATGGCTACACCTTC. Protein product: CASSLPGTGGSAYGYTF.

The gene calls are TRBV29-1 and TRBJ2-2; D is possibly TRBD2 (5 bases). The CDR3 is 16 amino acids. Per germline, CDR1 SQVTM and CDR2 ANQGSEA. V lost 2 bases and J 6 bases, leaving 19 bases between the germline ends. Written as DNA, the CDR3 is TGCAGCGTTGAATCGGGGTACGGATTCGCTCCCGGGGAGCTGTTTTTT. Translated, it gives CSVESGYGFAPGELFF.

The genes are TRBV4-2 and TRBJ2-3; TRBD1 might be the D (5 bases). The CDR3 loop spans 16 amino acids. V was clipped by 1 base and J by 4 bases, with 15 bases between them. From germline, CDR1 is LGHNA and CDR2 YNFKEQ. The DNA for the CDR3 is TGTGCCAGCAGCCAAGTAGGCAGGGCAGTTGCAGATACGCAGTATTTT. This gives the protein CASSQVGRAVADTQYF.

The genes are TRBV30 and TRBJ1-5; the D gene is possibly TRBD1 (6 bases). Germline V gene data show CDR1 as GTSNPN and CDR2 as SVGIG (reference sequence). Trimming removed 2 bases at V and 5 bases at J, with 13 bases between. The CDR3 consists of 14 residues. The CDR3 loop reads CAWSSGQSYQPQHF. Written as DNA, the CDR3 is TGTGCCTGGAGTTCAGGACAGAGTTATCAGCCCCAGCATTTT.

This clonotype appeared once. The chain has TRBV6-1 and TRBJ1-5; no firm D call. The V end lost 6 bases, the J end lost 0 bases, and 21 bases lay between the germline ends. The CDR3 runs to 18 residues. Germline assignment: CDR1 MNHNS and CDR2 SASEGT. CDR3 residues: CASRPPREEGDSNQPQHF. CDR3 in DNA: TGTGCCAGCAGACCACCCCGCGAAGAGGGAGATAGCAATCAGCCCCAGCATTTT.

This clonotype was observed a few times. This sequence joins TRBV30 and TRBJ2-7, with 7 bases that match TRBD2. The V segment lost 2 bases and the J segment 0 bases; nucleotides outside the gene matches: 4. The CDR3 consists of 14 residues. Germline V gene sequence: CDR1 GTSNPN, CDR2 SVGIG (reference sequence). The CDR3 spells CAWSSGMSSYEQYF. The CDR3 DNA is TGTGCCTGGAGTAGCGGGATGAGCTCCTACGAGCAGTACTTC.

The J gene is TRBJ2-3, the V gene TRBV7-2; D is possibly TRBD2 (5 bases). Germline V gives CDR1 SGHTA, CDR2 FQGNSA. The CDR3 is made up of 15 amino acids. The germline V and J ends were trimmed by 0 bases and 4 bases, with 11 bases remaining between them. The CDR3 DNA reads TGTGCCAGCAGCTTAGCGGGAGTGGTGGCAGATACGCAGTATTTT. This encodes CASSLAGVVADTQYF. Variable domain in full (rest from reference TRBV7-2 and TRBJ2-3): GAGVSQSPSNKVTEKGKDVELRCDPISGHTALYWYRQSLGQGLEFLIYFQGNSAPDKSGLPSDRFSAERTGGSVSTLTIQRTQQEDSAVYLCASSLAGVVADTQYFGPGTRLTVL.

This chain links TRBV12-3 or TRBV12-4 with TRBJ2-1; 10 positions match TRBD2. The CDR3 is 15 residues long. The trim removed 6 bases at V and 8 bases at J, leaving 10 bases unmatched. CDR3 DNA: TGTGCCAGCAGCCTAATTAGCGGGAGGTGGGATGAGCAGTTCTTC. It yields the protein CASSLISGRWDEQFF.

The rearrangement joins TRBV11-1 to TRBJ2-1; the match to TRBD2 covers 8 bases. Germline CDR1 is SGHAT and CDR2 is FQDESV (reference sequence). The CDR3 is 12 amino acids. J lost 9 bases, V lost 4 bases, and 2 bases had no gene match. CDR3 nucleotide sequence: TGTGCCAGCAGCTCTAGCGGGCGTGAGCAGTTCTTC. Protein product: CASSSSGREQFF.